Shown below are 27 T cell receptor beta chains from a single sample sequenced in a study of cytomegalovirus exposure and HLA in healthy donors. The PCR was carried out with 60 Vbeta primers and 13 Jbeta primers. Only in-frame clones appear in the TCRdb table, and some are missing; sequencing was by immunoSEQ multiplex PCR. Among 120,000 or so clones, roughly 80% were seen once, and the ten largest hold under 1.5%. The sequencing input was PBMCs. All receptors come from a woman younger than 45 in good health and CMV-seronegative.

The CDR3 is CASSPQGLKAQYF. The CDR3 bases are TGTGCCAGCAGTCCACAGGGCCTCAAGGCCCAGTACTTC. The chain recombines TRBV2 with TRBJ2-5; maybe TRBD1 (6 bases). Germline-derived CDR1 and CDR2 are SNHLY and FYNNEI. CDR3 length equals 13 residues. Trimming shortened V by 5 bases and J by 9 bases, and 16 bases separated the two germline ends. Looking up the rest from reference TRBV2 and TRBJ2-5 gives the full variable domain: EPEVTQTPSHQVTQMGQEVILRCVPISNHLYFYWYRQILGQKVEFLVSFYNNEISEKSEIFDDQFSVERPDGSNFTLKIRSTKLEDSAMYFCASSPQGLKAQYFGPGTRLLVL.

This clone showed up just once. The rearrangement links TRBV2 to TRBJ1-1; TRBD1 matches 8 bases. V lost 10 bases to trimming and J lost 3 bases; unmatched junction nucleotides: 13. The CDR3 loop spans 15 amino acids. The germline V gene encodes CDR1 SNHLY and CDR2 FYNNEI. The CDR3 nucleotides read TGTGCCACGACCCACAAACCGACAGGGGACACTGAAGCTTTCTTT. Protein product: CATTHKPTGDTEAFF.

This clone was picked up one time. V is TRBV29-1 and J is TRBJ2-3; D may be TRBD1 (6 bases). In germline, CDR1 is SQVTM, CDR2 ANQGSEA. The CDR3 loop spans 13 amino acids. Trimming pared 5 bases from V and 6 bases from J, leaving 15 bases between. The CDR3: CSVSRGLSDTQYF. For the CDR3, the DNA is TGCAGCGTTTCCAGGGGCCTCTCGGATACGCAGTATTTT.

The J gene is TRBJ2-1, the V gene TRBV7-2, with 8 bases matching TRBD1. V lost 6 bases, J lost 5 bases, and 9 bases stayed unmatched. The length of the CDR3 is 15 residues. Germline CDR1 and CDR2: SGHTA and FQGNSA. CDR3 nucleotides: TGTGCCAGCAGATCCGGACAGGGCCAACACAATGAGCAGTTCTTC. It yields the protein CASRSGQGQHNEQFF.

The genes are TRBV7-2 and TRBJ1-2; D remains ambiguous. The CDR3 spans 12 residues. The V gene lost 1 base and the J gene lost 4 bases, with 4 bases spanning the gap. From germline, CDR1 is SGHTA and CDR2 FQGNSA. CDR3 in amino acids: CASSLDIYGYTF. CDR3 in DNA: TGTGCCAGCAGCTTAGATATCTATGGCTACACCTTC. Together with reference TRBV7-2 and TRBJ1-2, the CDR3 gives the full variable domain: GAGVSQSPSNKVTEKGKDVELRCDPISGHTALYWYRQSLGQGLEFLIYFQGNSAPDKSGLPSDRFSAERTGGSVSTLTIQRTQQEDSAVYLCASSLDIYGYTFGSGTRLTVV.

V usage is TRBV23-1 and J usage is TRBJ1-5; D perhaps matches TRBD1 (5 bases). Being an ORF, TRBV23-1 has a function that is uncertain. Trimming took off 2 bases at V and 1 base at J, with 12 bases between the two ends. The CDR3 is 16 amino acids. CDR3 loop: CASSQQGRASNQPQHF. CDR3 DNA: TGCGCCAGCAGTCAACAGGGTCGCGCCAGCAATCAGCCCCAGCATTTT.

The chain uses TRBV9 and TRBJ2-7; D gene uncertain. Germline-derived CDR1 and CDR2 are SGDLS and YYNGEE. This CDR3 contains 14 residues. Between the trimmed V and J ends, which lost 3 bases and 0 bases, there was a span of 10 bases. CDR3 in amino acids: CASSATKGSYEQYF. The CDR3 DNA reads TGTGCCAGCAGCGCGACAAAAGGCTCCTACGAGCAGTACTTC.

The chain carries TRBV30 and TRBJ1-2; D is ambiguous. Germline CDR1 GTSNPN, CDR2 SVGIG (reference sequence). CDR3 length equals 14 residues. Trimming stripped 0 bases from V and 6 bases from J, with 14 bases between. CDR3 DNA: TGTGCCTGGAGTGTCGAGGGCAGGCGGGATGGCTACACCTTC. Residues: CAWSVEGRRDGYTF.

The chain recombines TRBV7-9 with TRBJ2-7; 7 bases agree with TRBD2. Germline V lookup: CDR1 SEHNR, CDR2 FQNEAQ (reference sequence). Trimming at V came to 5 bases and at J to 7 bases, leaving 8 bases not matched to a gene. This CDR3 has 13 residues. Written as DNA, the CDR3 is TGTGCCAGCAGCCCAGCAGCGGGGCGGGAGCAGTACTTC. Its protein product is CASSPAAGREQYF.

This clone turned up a few times. J is TRBJ2-7 and V is TRBV14, with D possibly matching TRBD1 (6 bases). Looked up from germline, CDR1 is SGHDN and CDR2 is FVKESK. Trimming shortened V by 2 bases and J by 2 bases, and 16 bases separated the two germline ends. CDR3 length: 16 amino acids. CDR3 in DNA: TGTGCCAGCAGCCAACAGCCGCTGGACAGACCCTACGAGCAGTACTTC. Translating gives CASSQQPLDRPYEQYF.

The CDR3 nucleotides are TGTGCCAGCAGTCTGACCTCGGGGTTTAGCAATCAGCCCCAGCATTTT. This gives the protein CASSLTSGFSNQPQHF. The chain employs TRBV28 and TRBJ1-5, with D unclear. CDR3 length equals 16 residues. V was pared by 5 bases and J by 0 bases, with 14 bases between. Germline CDR1 reads MDHEN; CDR2 reads SYDVKM. Full variable domain (missing parts from reference TRBV28 and TRBJ1-5): DVKVTQSSRYLVKRTGEKVFLECVQDMDHENMFWYRQDPGLGLRLIYFSYDVKMKEKGDIPEGYSVSREKKERFSLILESASTNQTSMYLCASSLTSGFSNQPQHFGDGTRLSIL.

The chain couples TRBV4-1 to TRBJ1-5; D remains unclear. The CDR3 extends over 16 amino acids. Trimming took 0 bases from V and 3 from J, leaving 12 bases between them. CDR1 and CDR2 (germline): MGHRA, YSYEKL. CDR3 loop: CASSQDPGGDNQPQHF. The CDR3 region has the DNA TGCGCCAGCAGCCAAGACCCCGGTGGAGACAATCAGCCCCAGCATTTT.

J is TRBJ2-2 and V is TRBV14; D gene ambiguous. Germline CDR1 is SGHDN and CDR2 is FVKESK. The V end lost 3 bases, the J end lost 1 base, and 6 bases lay between the germline ends. This CDR3 contains 14 residues. The CDR3 reads CASSQVRNTGELFF. CDR3 nucleotide sequence: TGTGCCAGCAGCCAGGTCAGGAACACCGGGGAGCTGTTTTTT.

The rearrangement joins TRBV9 to TRBJ2-3; D might be TRBD2 (6 bases). The CDR3 sequence is 12 residues long. V gave up 1 base and J gave up 6 bases, with 6 bases separating them. Germline-derived CDR1 and CDR2 are SGDLS and YYNGEE. In nucleotides, the CDR3 is TGTGCCAGCAGCGTAAGCGGGGATACGCAGTATTTT. Its protein product is CASSVSGDTQYF.

This clone occurred a few times. The gene calls are TRBV9 and TRBJ1-4, with 8 nucleotides matching TRBD1. The CDR3 length is 15 residues. Germline CDR1 SGDLS, CDR2 YYNGEE. Unmatched junction bases numbered 10, after V lost 4 bases and J lost 8 bases. The CDR3 here is CASSPDGQGREKLFF. The CDR3 DNA sequence: TGTGCCAGCAGCCCCGACGGACAGGGTAGAGAAAAACTGTTTTTT.

This clone occurred a few times. The chain carries TRBV28 and TRBJ1-1, with 8 bases that match TRBD1. The CDR3 loop spans 14 amino acids. Looked up from germline, CDR1 is MDHEN and CDR2 is SYDVKM. V shed 8 bases and J 6 bases; nucleotides not matched to a gene: 11. As DNA, the CDR3 is TGTGCCAGCGCAAGATCCACAGGGGGGCCTGAAGCTTTCTTT. Its translation is CASARSTGGPEAFF.

This chain uses TRBV2 with TRBJ1-5; 9 bases match TRBD1. This CDR3 has 15 residues. Germline lookup yields CDR1 SNHLY and CDR2 FYNNEI. The junction had 7 bases not matched to a gene; V was cut back by 4 bases and J by 6 bases. The CDR3 coding sequence is TGTGCCAGCAGTGGACTGACAGGGGGGGGTCAGCCCCAGCATTTT. Translated, it gives CASSGLTGGGQPQHF.

The gene calls are TRBV7-8 and TRBJ1-6; 9 bases map to TRBD1. Germline CDR1 SGHVS, CDR2 FQNEAQ. CDR3 size: 14 residues. Trimming cost V 4 bases and J 7 bases; bases outside gene matches: 2. The DNA of the CDR3 is TGTGCCAGCAGCTGGGGACAGGGAAATTCACCCCTCCACTTT. It specifies CASSWGQGNSPLHF.

The gene calls are TRBV2 and TRBJ1-4; 9 bases fit TRBD1. V lost 6 bases and J lost 8; bases outside the gene matches: 1. Germline V lookup: CDR1 SNHLY, CDR2 FYNNEI. The CDR3 has 12 amino acids. Here the CDR3 DNA reads TGTGCCAGCAGGGGACAGGGAGAAAAACTGTTTTTT. Amino acid sequence: CASRGQGEKLFF.

The chain has TRBV18 and TRBJ2-7, with 10 bases matching TRBD2. The V segment lost 2 bases and the J segment 7 bases; nucleotides outside the gene matches: 11. Per germline, CDR1 KGHSH and CDR2 LQKENI. The CDR3 extends over 16 amino acids. CDR3 DNA sequence: TGTGCCAGCTCACCAACACTAGCGGGGCCCTACGATGAGCAGTACTTC. Its protein is CASSPTLAGPYDEQYF.

The CDR3 loop reads CASERGVSYEQYF. CDR3 nucleotides: TGTGCCAGCGAGCGCGGGGTCTCCTACGAGCAGTACTTC. The chain links TRBV28 to TRBJ2-7, with D perhaps TRBD2 (6 bases). The CDR3 extends over 13 amino acids. Looked up from germline, CDR1 is MDHEN and CDR2 is SYDVKM. V lost 8 bases, J lost 0 bases, and 11 bases lay in between.

V and J are TRBV29-1 and TRBJ2-1; TRBD2 is a possible D gene (6 bases). The CDR3 runs 13 residues. Germline assignment: CDR1 SQVTM and CDR2 ANQGSEA. For the CDR3, the DNA is TGCAGGGTTAGCGGCAGCTCCTACAATGAGCAGTTCTTC. Protein product: CRVSGSSYNEQFF.

This sequence joins TRBV7-9 and TRBJ2-7; the D gene is possibly TRBD2 (6 bases). Trimming stripped 4 bases from V and 5 bases from J, with 15 bases between. The CDR3 loop spans 14 amino acids. CDR1 is SEHNR, CDR2 FQNEAQ, per germline (reference sequence). The CDR3 protein is CASSSRLGTDEQYF. The DNA for the CDR3 is TGTGCCAGCAGCTCACGGCTAGGGACTGACGAGCAGTACTTC.

J is TRBJ2-7 and V is TRBV7-3, with 9 bases lining up with TRBD1. The germline V gene encodes CDR1 SGHTA and CDR2 FQGTGA. This CDR3 spans 14 amino acids. The V and J ends lost 5 bases and 3 bases, in that order; junction bases with no gene match: 5. As DNA, the CDR3 is TGTGCCAGCAGCCCCGGGACAGGGCACTACGAGCAGTACTTC. Translating gives CASSPGTGHYEQYF.

This sequence joins TRBV28 and TRBJ2-7; 13 bases map to TRBD2. Losses at the gene ends were 3 bases for V and 7 bases for J; bases not matched to a gene: 12. CDR1 is MDHEN, CDR2 SYDVKM, per germline. This CDR3 has 17 residues. CDR3 nucleotides: TGTGCCAGCAGTTTCGGCTGGACTAGCGGGAGACAAGGGGAGCAGTACTTC. Protein product: CASSFGWTSGRQGEQYF.

This sequence joins TRBV7-9 and TRBJ1-1; 9 bases match TRBD1. The V gene's germline CDR1 is SEHNR and CDR2 FQNEAQ (reference sequence). V lost 5 bases and J lost 4; bases outside the gene matches: 8. The CDR3 extends over 15 amino acids. The CDR3: CASSGRGQGGTEAFF. The CDR3 bases are TGTGCCAGCAGCGGAAGGGGACAGGGTGGCACTGAAGCTTTCTTT.

The rearrangement uses TRBV27 and TRBJ2-1; D possibly corresponds to TRBD2 (6 bases). Germline values: CDR1 MNHEY, CDR2 SMNVEV (reference sequence). The CDR3 loop spans 15 amino acids. Trimming took 5 bases from V and 9 from J, leaving 20 bases between them. The CDR3 bases are TGTGCCAGCAGTCCCCCCCCTCCTGGGAGGAGTGAGCAGTTCTTC. As protein: CASSPPPPGRSEQFF.